This TCR beta chain was identified in a study of CD8+CD57+ T cells in acquired aplastic anemia. This CDR3 comprises 14 residues. V was cut by 3 bases and J by 2 bases, with 11 bases left in between. CDR1 DFQATT and CDR2 SNEGSKA come from the germline V gene (reference sequence). For sequencing, patients were chosen who had shown expansion of CD8+CD57+ cells by flow cytometry. With no exception, the patients had severe acquired aplastic anemia. For this clonotype: Its cognate antigen is unknown.

Regarding the study as a whole: Researchers report that about 28 CD8+ CDR3 sequences appeared in both patients and controls.

Using genomic DNA as the template, TCR beta VDJ and CDR3 profiling was carried out. TCRdb re-called the reads through MiXCR, storing one row per CDR3 protein. Of under 200,000 distinct CDR3 sequences detected, around 47% appear once; the ten largest clones hold approximately 9.7%. The sequenced sample consisted of sorted CD4+, CD8+, or CD8+CD57+ T cells (not recorded which) from PBMCs. The chain is built from TRBV20-1 and TRBJ1-5; D unresolved. The TCR sequence derives from a human donor with aplastic anemia. The CDR3 DNA reads TGCAGTGCTAGTAGTACAGATGGCAATCAGCCCCAGCATTTT. It encodes CSASSTDGNQPQHF.